What follows describes a single T cell receptor (beta chain). What it binds is unknown. The authors ran the immunoSEQ assay, v3.0, at survey level. TCRdb keeps only in-frame clones here, not all; method: immunoSEQ multiplex PCR. The sample includes 48,000 or so clones, around four fifths of them seen just once. This specimen belongs to a study of long-term antiretroviral therapy in people with HIV. Overall study findings and caveats: All blood samples came from the years 2004 to 2017, possibly under older ART regimens. It was observed that HIV repertoires exhibited narrower CDR3 length ranges than controls.

Germline V gene lookup returns CDR1 MNHEY and CDR2 SVGAGI. With 5 bases clipped from V and 5 bases from J, the junction kept 8 bases outside the gene matches. The CDR3 consists of 15 residues. The TCR comes from a woman under 30 with HIV. The sample in question was unsorted PBMCs, obtained 0.8 years after starting antiretroviral therapy. The chain uses TRBV6-5 and TRBJ2-5; 10 bases align to TRBD1. The CDR3: CASSTRDRGRETQYF. DNA for the CDR3: TGTGCCAGCAGTACCCGGGACAGGGGTCGGGAGACCCAGTACTTC.